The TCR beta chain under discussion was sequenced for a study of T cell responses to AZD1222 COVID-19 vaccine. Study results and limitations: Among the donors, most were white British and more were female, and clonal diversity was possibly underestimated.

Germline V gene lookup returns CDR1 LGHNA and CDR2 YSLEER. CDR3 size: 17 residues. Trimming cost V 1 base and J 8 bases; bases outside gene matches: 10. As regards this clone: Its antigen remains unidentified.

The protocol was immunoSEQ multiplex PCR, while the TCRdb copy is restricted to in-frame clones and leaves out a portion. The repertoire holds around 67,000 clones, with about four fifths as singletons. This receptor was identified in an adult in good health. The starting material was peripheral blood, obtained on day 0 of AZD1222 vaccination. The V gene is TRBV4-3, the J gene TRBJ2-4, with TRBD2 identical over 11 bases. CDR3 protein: CASSQAVLAGDGDIQYF. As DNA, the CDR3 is TGCGCCAGCAGCCAAGCAGTACTAGCGGGGGATGGAGACATTCAGTACTTC.